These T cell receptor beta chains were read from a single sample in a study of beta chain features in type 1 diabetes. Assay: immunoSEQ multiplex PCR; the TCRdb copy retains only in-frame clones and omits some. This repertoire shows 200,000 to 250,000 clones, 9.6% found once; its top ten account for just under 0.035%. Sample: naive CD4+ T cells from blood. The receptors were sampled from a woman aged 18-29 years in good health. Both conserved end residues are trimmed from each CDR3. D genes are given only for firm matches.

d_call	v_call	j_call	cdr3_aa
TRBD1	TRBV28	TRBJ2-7	ASSSPRTGNSYEQY
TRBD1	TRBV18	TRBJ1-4	ASSPDRGNREKLF
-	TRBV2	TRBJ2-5	ASSEAGALSQETQY
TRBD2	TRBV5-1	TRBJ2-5	ASSLGLAENQETQY
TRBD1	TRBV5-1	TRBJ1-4	ASSPGTGYEKLF
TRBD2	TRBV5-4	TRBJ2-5	ASSSTSAVGETQY
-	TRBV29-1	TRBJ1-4	SVEIGVDEKLF
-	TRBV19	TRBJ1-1	ASRIPLGRGVDEAF
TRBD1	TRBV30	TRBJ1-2	AWSVGAGGLYGYT
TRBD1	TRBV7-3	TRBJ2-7	ASSRDRDSYEQY
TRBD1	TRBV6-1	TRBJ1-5	ASKGQQGVQPQH
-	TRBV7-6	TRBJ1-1	ASSLAARSNTEAF
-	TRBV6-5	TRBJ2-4	ASSYPGAKNIQY
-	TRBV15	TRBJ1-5	ATSRAMGRGRNQPQH
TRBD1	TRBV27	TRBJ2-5	ASSYGTGGSTQY
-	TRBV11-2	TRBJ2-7	ASSLRQFSHEQY
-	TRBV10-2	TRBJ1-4	ASSDGSGEDEKLF
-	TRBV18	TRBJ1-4	ASSPLSEGLELF
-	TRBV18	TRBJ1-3	ASSPLTGQYSGNTIY
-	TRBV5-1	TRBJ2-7	ASSPTGYPSYEQY
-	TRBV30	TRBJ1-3	AWSGWSGVPSGNTIY
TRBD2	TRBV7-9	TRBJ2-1	ASSLENSGSFAYNEQF
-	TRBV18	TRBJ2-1	ASSSLSSRSSYNEQF
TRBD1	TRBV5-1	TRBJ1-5	ASSTGQGNQPQH
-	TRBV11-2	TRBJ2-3	ASSLTVTDTQY
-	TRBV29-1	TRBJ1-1	SAPIGAKNTEAF
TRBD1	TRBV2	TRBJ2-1	ASRDRVDEQF
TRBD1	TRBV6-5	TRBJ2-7	ASSSSRQGAPLSY
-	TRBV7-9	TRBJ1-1	ASSRDTEAF
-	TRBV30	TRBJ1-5	AWGSRDNQPQH
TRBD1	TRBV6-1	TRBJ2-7	ASGTGIYEQY
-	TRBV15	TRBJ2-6	ATSTSGSGANVLT
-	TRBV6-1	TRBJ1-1	ASSEQNTEAF
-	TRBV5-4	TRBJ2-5	ASSLGGSGETQY
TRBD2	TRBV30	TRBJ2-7	AWGLLAGVAYEQY
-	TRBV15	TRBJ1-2	ATSRLAEANYGYT
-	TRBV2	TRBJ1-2	ASSTGSGYGYT
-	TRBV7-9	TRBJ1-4	ASSRDSLGSEKLF
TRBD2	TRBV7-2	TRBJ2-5	ASSLTLAGGMIQETQY
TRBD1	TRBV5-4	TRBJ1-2	ASSVDRGHYGYT
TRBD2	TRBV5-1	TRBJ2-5	ASSTGLAGPETQY
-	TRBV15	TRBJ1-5	ATSLGGSNQPQH
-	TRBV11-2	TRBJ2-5	ASSFQGGGQETQY
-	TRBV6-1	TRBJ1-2	ASTFSNYGYT
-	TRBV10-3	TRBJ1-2	ATSRDGGSLRGYT
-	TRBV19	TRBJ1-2	ASRKTEWDGYT
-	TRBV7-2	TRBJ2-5	ASSLQFQETQY
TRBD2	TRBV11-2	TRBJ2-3	ASSLIAGGVDTQY
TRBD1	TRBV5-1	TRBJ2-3	ASSLPLGQGPDTQY
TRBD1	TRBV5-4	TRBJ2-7	ASSPTGAGTYEQY
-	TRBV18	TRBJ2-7	ASSPAGENEQY
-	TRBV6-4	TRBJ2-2	ASSEAQTTNTGELF
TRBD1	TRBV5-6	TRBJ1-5	ASSTGTGAYSNQPQH
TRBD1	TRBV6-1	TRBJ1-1	ASIPNRGRTEAF